The source of this T cell receptor (beta chain) is a study of PD-L1 blockade in urothelial cancer. Across the study: Patients commenced atezolizumab at some point between 2014 and 2015, and it was given at 1,200 mg intravenously every 3 weeks. Blood was subjected to analysis at 3 weeks (second dose) and 6 weeks following treatment start.

Sequenced by immunoSEQ multiplex PCR; TCRdb stores in-frame clones only, minus some. Of some 51,000 clones listed, about 88% are singletons. Germline V gene lookup returns CDR1 MDHEN and CDR2 SYDVKM. CDR3 length: 13 residues. Trimming cost V 2 bases and J 1 base, with 5 bases left between them. Specified time point: peripheral blood 6 weeks after treatment start. This TCR was recovered from a man in his 60s with urothelial cancer. This sequence joins TRBV28 and TRBJ1-1; D gene unclear. The sample in question was PBMCs, obtained around atezolizumab (anti-PD-L1) treatment. The CDR3 loop is CASSLLWNTEAFF. The CDR3, as DNA: TGTGCCAGCAGTTTACTATGGAACACTGAAGCTTTCTTT.